This T cell receptor (beta chain) was recovered during a study of T cells after yellow fever vaccination. Study details: Fractions with few cells were prepared using SMART-Seq v4 Ultra Low Input.

V lost 0 bases and J lost 7; bases outside the gene matches: 3. This CDR3 region has 14 residues. The germline V gene encodes CDR1 LNHNV and CDR2 YYDKDF (reference sequence). Study-wide points: In FACS-sorted repertoires, abundant clonotypes from the bulk population could appear as contaminants.

To note about this clonotype: Its antigen is not identified.

Using its own MiXCR run on the 5' RACE reads, TCRdb lists one record per CDR3 protein. The table records 450,000 to 550,000 distinct CDR3 sequences, around a fifth of them present only once. The chain joins TRBV15 to TRBJ1-1; 9 bases agree with TRBD1. The sequence was obtained from a young man who received the YFV17D yellow fever vaccine. The starting material was PBMCs, obtained about 20 days after the first yellow fever vaccination. CDR3 in DNA: TGTGCCACCAGCAGAGAGACGGACAGGGGTGAAGCTTTCTTT. It encodes CATSRETDRGEAFF.